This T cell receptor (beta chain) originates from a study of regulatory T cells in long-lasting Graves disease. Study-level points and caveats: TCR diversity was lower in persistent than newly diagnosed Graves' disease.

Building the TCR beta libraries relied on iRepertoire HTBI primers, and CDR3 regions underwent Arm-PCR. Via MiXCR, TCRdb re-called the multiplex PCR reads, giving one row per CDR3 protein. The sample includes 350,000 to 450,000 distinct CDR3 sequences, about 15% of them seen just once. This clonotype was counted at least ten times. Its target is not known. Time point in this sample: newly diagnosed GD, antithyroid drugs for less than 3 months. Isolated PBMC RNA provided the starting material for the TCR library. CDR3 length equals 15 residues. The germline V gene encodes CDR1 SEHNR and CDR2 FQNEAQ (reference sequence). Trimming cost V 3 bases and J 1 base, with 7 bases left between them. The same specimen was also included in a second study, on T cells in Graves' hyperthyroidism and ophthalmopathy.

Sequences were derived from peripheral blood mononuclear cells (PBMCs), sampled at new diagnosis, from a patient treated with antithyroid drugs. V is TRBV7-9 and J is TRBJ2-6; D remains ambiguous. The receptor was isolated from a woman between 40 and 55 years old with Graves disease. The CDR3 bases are TGTGCCAGCAGCTTTGTGTTATCTGGGGCCAACGTCCTGACTTTC. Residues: CASSFVLSGANVLTF.